This T cell receptor (beta chain) was identified in a study of Graves' ophthalmopathy and Graves' hyperthyroidism. Study outcomes and limitations: Among expanded thyroid clonotypes above 0.001 frequency, most also occurred in blood.

This clonotype was recorded many times. Antigen: not known. The term stable hyperthyroidism indicated an absence of ophthalmopathy within 18 months of follow-up. Newly diagnosed, the hyperthyroidism patients had under 2 months' duration and were aged 18 to 65. From RNA, the CDR3 regions of TCR beta chains were amplified and sequenced. Amplification began with first-round RT-PCR using HTBI primers, then second-round multiplex PCR was performed. TCRdb fed the multiplex PCR reads into MiXCR, producing one record per CDR3 protein. Of 600,000 to 650,000 distinct CDR3 sequences in the sample, 20% to 25% were seen once. CDR3 length: 16 residues. Germline assignment: CDR1 SEHNR and CDR2 FQNEAQ (reference sequence). V lost 0 bases to trimming and J lost 2 bases, with 13 bases between them.

The sequencing sample was made of peripheral blood. This receptor was taken from a woman aged 18 to 35 with stable Graves' hyperthyroidism. Some clones in this sample may be carry-over from other donors' samples. This sequence joins TRBV7-9 and TRBJ2-5, with D maybe TRBD1 (6 bases). The CDR3 DNA reads TGTGCCAGCAGCTTAGCGTCGGGTAGGGGGCAAGAGACCCAGTACTTC. Its translation is CASSLASGRGQETQYF.